The 2 T cell receptor beta chains reported below all come from one sample, sequenced in a study of cytomegalovirus exposure and HLA in healthy donors. Data came from immunoSEQ multiplex PCR; TCRdb stores just in-frame clones and leaves some out. Of 90,000 to 130,000 clones listed, about 85% were seen once; the top ten hold 3% to 3.5%. The sequencing input was PBMCs. These receptors came from a woman younger than 30 in good health and CMV-seronegative.

A word on this clone: Other DNA variants within this sample encode the same CDR3. The CDR3 reads CASSSRGQGTYEQYF. CDR3 sequence (DNA): TGTGCCAGCAGTTCTAGGGGACAGGGCACCTACGAGCAGTACTTC. The rearrangement uses TRBV27 and TRBJ2-7, with 9 bases lining up with TRBD1. Losses at the gene ends were 4 bases for V and 2 bases for J; bases not matched to a gene: 6. This CDR3 contains 15 residues. CDR1 is MNHEY, CDR2 SMNVEV, per germline (reference sequence).

V and J are TRBV7-9 and TRBJ1-2; 10 positions agree with TRBD1. This CDR3 has 16 amino acids. With 5 bases clipped from V and 8 bases from J, the junction kept 14 bases outside the gene matches. CDR1 SEHNR and CDR2 FQNEAQ come from the germline V gene (reference sequence). For the CDR3, the DNA is TGTGCCAGCAGCGCATTAATACCAGGGACAGGGGACGGCTACACCTTC. As protein: CASSALIPGTGDGYTF.